The 21 T cell receptor beta chains below come from one sample, sequenced in a study of OX40 agonist ivuxolimab in advanced cancers. Some clones are missing from TCRdb's copy, which holds only in-frame ones; the method was immunoSEQ multiplex PCR. This table holds some 83,000 clones, over 90% found once. The input for sequencing was CD4+ or CD8+ T cells sorted from blood, taken in a trial of the OX40 agonist ivuxolimab. All receptors derive from an adult with an advanced solid tumor such as melanoma, head and neck, liver or kidney cancer.

The table lists this clone with a count of one. The rearrangement uses TRBV21-1 and TRBJ2-3; TRBD2, the D gene given by the table, was not confirmed from the DNA. TRBV21-1 is termed a pseudogene. The CDR3 covers 15 residues. The chain's CDR3 is CASSKVGFFGGTQYF. As DNA, the CDR3 is TGTGCCAGCAGCAAAGTTGGGTTTTTCGGAGGTACGCAGTATTTT.

The chain uses TRBV21-1 and TRBJ1-5. TRBV21-1 is given as a pseudogene. This CDR3 is built from 14 residues. The CDR3 spells CASSLPVRAQPQHF. CDR3 DNA sequence: TGTGCCAGCAGCCTCCCAGTGCGGGCTCAGCCCCAGCATTTT.

The V gene is TRBV14, the J gene TRBJ2-7; D may be TRBD1 (6 bases). The ends were cut back, 4 bases at V and 3 bases at J, with 10 bases in the middle. The CDR3 runs to 13 residues. Per germline, CDR1 SGHDN and CDR2 FVKESK. The CDR3 nucleotides read TGTGCCAGCAGCCTCGGGACATACTACGAGCAGTACTTC. Encoded protein: CASSLGTYYEQYF.

This chain connects TRBV19 to TRBJ1-1; 9 nucleotides match TRBD1. The CDR3 is made up of 14 amino acids. CDR1 LNHDA and CDR2 SQIVND come from the germline V gene (reference sequence). V shed 6 bases and J 3 bases; nucleotides not matched to a gene: 5. CDR3 in DNA: TGTGCCAGTAGGGAACGGGACAGGGACACTGAAGCTTTCTTT. Translated: CASRERDRDTEAFF.

This chain's CDR3 is CASSPVSGSTGELFF. The CDR3 nucleotides are TGTGCCAGCAGCCCCGTTAGCGGGAGCACCGGGGAGCTGTTTTTT. The rearrangement joins TRBV2 to TRBJ2-2, with TRBD2 matching 9 bases. V shed 6 bases and J 4 bases; nucleotides not matched to a gene: 6. Germline CDR1 is SNHLY and CDR2 is FYNNEI. This CDR3 spans 15 amino acids.

V gene TRBV5-4 combines with J gene TRBJ1-2, with D possibly matching TRBD1 (6 bases). CDR1 and CDR2 from the germline V gene are SGHNT and YYREEE (reference sequence). Trimming took 5 bases from V and 8 from J, leaving 13 bases between them. The CDR3 has 12 residues. CDR3 sequence: CASSSQGTGYTF. CDR3 in DNA: TGTGCCAGCAGTTCCCAGGGGACGGGCTACACCTTC.

Regarding this clone: Mismatch with germline at one junction end may stem from a read error. V gene TRBV13 combines with J gene TRBJ1-1, with unresolved D. CDR1 PRHDT and CDR2 FYEKMQ come from the germline V gene (reference sequence). This CDR3 is 14 amino acids long. CDR3 sequence reads: CASSQEVTYTEAFF. CDR3 coding DNA: TGCGCCAGCAGCCAAGAGGTAACTTACACTGAAGCTTTCTTT. The variable domain in full, completed from reference TRBV13 and TRBJ1-1, reads AAGVIQSPRHLIKEKRETATLKCYPIPRHDTVYWYQQGPGQDPQFLISFYEKMQSDKGSIPDRFSAQQFSDYHSELNMSSLELGDSALYFCASSQEVTYTEAFFGQGTRLTVV.

This sequence joins TRBV5-4 and TRBJ1-1, with TRBD1 matching 10 bases. After removal of 5 bases from V and 4 bases from J, the junction contained 8 bases not matched to a gene. The CDR3 has 15 residues. In germline, CDR1 is SGHNT, CDR2 YYREEE (reference sequence). The CDR3 sequence: CASSRQGARGTEAFF. CDR3 DNA: TGTGCCAGCAGTCGACAGGGGGCGCGGGGCACTGAAGCTTTCTTT.

The DNA for the CDR3 is TGCGCCAGCAGTGAGTTCCCGACAGGGACCTATGGCTACACCTTC. Residues: CASSEFPTGTYGYTF. The rearrangement joins TRBV10-2 to TRBJ1-2, with 7 bases identical to TRBD1. V shed 1 base and J 4 bases; nucleotides not matched to a gene: 6. CDR1 is WSHSY and CDR2 is SAAADI in the germline V gene. The CDR3 totals 15 residues.

This chain connects TRBV20-1 to TRBJ1-1; D gene uncertain. The V gene's germline CDR1 is DFQATT and CDR2 SNEGSKA (reference sequence). This CDR3 spans 10 amino acids. The chain's CDR3 is CTGGGPEAFF. The CDR3 nucleotides are TGCACGGGAGGAGGCCCTGAAGCTTTCTTT.

The V call is TRBV11-2, the J call TRBJ2-7; TRBD1 matches at 7 bases. Germline-derived CDR1 and CDR2 are SGHAT and FQNNGV. The V gene end was trimmed by 4 bases and the J gene end by 5 bases; junction bases not matched to a gene: 5. The CDR3 is 13 residues long. In DNA form, the CDR3 reads TGTGCCAGCAGCTCATCCGGGACAGACGAGCAGTACTTC. As protein: CASSSSGTDEQYF.

This chain uses TRBV7-9 with TRBJ2-7; D might be TRBD2 (7 bases). CDR3 length: 13 amino acids. Deletions cut 1 base from V and 7 bases from J, with 11 bases between. CDR1 SEHNR and CDR2 FQNEAQ come from the germline V gene (reference sequence). CDR3 nucleotides: TGTGCCAGCAGCTTAGTGCGGGGGCATGAGCAGTACTTC. Translating gives CASSLVRGHEQYF.

The CDR3: CASSLGGRGGTDTQYF. CDR3 DNA: TGTGCCAGCAGCTTAGGAGGTCGCGGGGGCACAGATACGCAGTATTTT. This chain uses TRBV11-3 with TRBJ2-3; tentatively, D is TRBD2 (6 bases). Trimming took off 1 base at V and 1 base at J, with 12 bases between the two ends. Germline V lookup: CDR1 SGHNT, CDR2 YENEEA. The CDR3 contains 16 residues.

The chain employs TRBV6-1 and TRBJ2-2; 8 nucleotides align to TRBD2. The germline V gene has CDR1 MNHNS and CDR2 SASEGT. V lost 3 bases and J lost 6; bases outside the gene matches: 3. The CDR3 is made up of 14 amino acids. The CDR3 nucleotides read TGTGCCAGCAGTGATAGCGGGACGGCCGGGGAGCTGTTTTTT. It codes for CASSDSGTAGELFF.

V usage is TRBV11-2 and J usage is TRBJ1-6; D is unresolved. The V gene's germline CDR1 is SGHAT and CDR2 FQNNGV. Trimming stripped 6 bases from V and 5 bases from J, with 20 bases between. The CDR3 extends over 17 amino acids. Here the CDR3 reads CASRIWASSANNSPLHF. DNA for the CDR3: TGTGCCAGCAGGATCTGGGCCTCCTCCGCGAATAATTCACCCCTCCACTTT.

The chain joins TRBV27 to TRBJ1-1, with a tentative D call TRBD1 (5 bases). CDR1 and CDR2 from the germline V gene are MNHEY and SMNVEV (reference sequence). The CDR3 consists of 15 residues. The V end lost 6 bases, the J end lost 0 bases, and 14 bases lay between the germline ends. This chain's CDR3 is CASSSPTGLNTEAFF. The CDR3, as DNA: TGTGCCAGCAGCTCGCCCACAGGTTTGAACACTGAAGCTTTCTTT.

This clone was detected only once. The chain has TRBV30 and TRBJ2-7; D is possibly TRBD2 (6 bases). Germline assignment: CDR1 GTSNPN and CDR2 SVGIG (reference sequence). Trimming removed 3 bases from V and 1 base from J, with 16 bases in between. CDR3 length: 15 amino acids. The CDR3: CAWRGYYSGSYEQYF. The CDR3 DNA sequence: TGTGCCTGGAGGGGTTACTATAGCGGATCCTACGAGCAGTACTTC.

This sequence joins TRBV13 and TRBJ2-1; D remains unclear. The germline V gene has CDR1 PRHDT and CDR2 FYEKMQ (reference sequence). This CDR3 has 14 residues. V lost 5 bases and J lost 0, with 8 bases in between. CDR3 sequence (DNA): TGTGCCAGCAGCCCGCCGGACTCCTACAATGAGCAGTTCTTC. This codes for CASSPPDSYNEQFF.

This clone was counted a few times. The J gene is TRBJ1-2, the V gene TRBV6-6, with D unclear. The CDR3 extends over 13 amino acids. CDR1 and CDR2 from the germline V gene are MNHNY and SVGAGI (reference sequence). Trimming left V 7 bases short and J 3 bases short, with 12 bases between. The CDR3 spells CASKGLSHYGYTF. The CDR3 DNA sequence: TGTGCCAGCAAAGGCCTCTCCCACTATGGCTACACCTTC.

The rearrangement uses TRBV19 and TRBJ2-1, with a tentative D call TRBD2 (5 bases). V lost 5 bases to trimming and J lost 9 bases, with 8 bases between them. The CDR3 is made up of 11 amino acids. CDR1 LNHDA and CDR2 SQIVND come from the germline V gene (reference sequence). The CDR3 nucleotides read TGTGCCAGTAGTTGGGAGCTTGAGCAGTTCTTC. It translates to CASSWELEQFF.

The chain recombines TRBV27 with TRBJ2-7; the match to TRBD1 covers 8 bases. Per the germline V gene, CDR1 is MNHEY and CDR2 is SMNVEV (reference sequence). V lost 3 bases to trimming and J lost 2 bases; unmatched junction nucleotides: 3. The CDR3 runs to 14 residues. The CDR3 nucleotides read TGTGCCAGCAGTTTCGGGACAGGACCCTACGAGCAGTACTTC. Residues: CASSFGTGPYEQYF.